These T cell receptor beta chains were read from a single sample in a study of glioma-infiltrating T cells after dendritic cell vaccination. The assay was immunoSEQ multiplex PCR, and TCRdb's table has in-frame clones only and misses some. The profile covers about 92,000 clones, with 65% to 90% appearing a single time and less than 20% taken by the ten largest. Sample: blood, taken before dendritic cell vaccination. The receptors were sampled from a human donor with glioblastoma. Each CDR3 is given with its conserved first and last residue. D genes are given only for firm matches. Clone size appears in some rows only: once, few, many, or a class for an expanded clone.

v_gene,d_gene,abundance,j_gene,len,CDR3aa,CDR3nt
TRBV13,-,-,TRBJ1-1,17,CASSLTSKFDSNTEAFF,TGTGCCAGCAGCCTAACCTCTAAATTTGACAGTAACACTGAAGCTTTCTTT
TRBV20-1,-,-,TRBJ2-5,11,CSALDRETQYF,TGCAGTGCCCTGGACAGAGAGACCCAGTACTTC
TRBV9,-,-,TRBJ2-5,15,CASSAIQGSQETQYF,TGTGCCAGCAGCGCGATCCAGGGGTCCCAAGAGACCCAGTACTTC
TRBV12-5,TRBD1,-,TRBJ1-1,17,CASGPDRGDMLNTEAFF,TGTGCTAGTGGCCCTGACAGGGGGGATATGCTGAACACTGAAGCTTTCTTT
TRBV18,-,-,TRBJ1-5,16,CASSPSQAGSGEPQHF,TGTGCCAGCTCACCTAGTCAGGCTGGGTCAGGGGAGCCCCAGCATTTT
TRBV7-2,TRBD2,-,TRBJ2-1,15,CASSLTSGRRGEQFF,TGTGCCAGCAGCCTCACTAGCGGGAGGCGTGGTGAGCAGTTCTTC
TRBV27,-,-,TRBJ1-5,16,CASSLHSSGVNQPQHF,TGTGCCAGCAGTTTACATTCCTCCGGGGTCAATCAGCCCCAGCATTTT
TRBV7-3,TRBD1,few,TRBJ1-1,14,CASSTRQGAAEAFF,TGTGCCAGCAGCACCCGACAGGGGGCCGCTGAAGCTTTCTTT
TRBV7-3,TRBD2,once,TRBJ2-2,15,CASSRGLGGTGELFF,TGTGCCAGCAGCCGCGGACTAGGAGGTACCGGGGAGCTGTTTTTT
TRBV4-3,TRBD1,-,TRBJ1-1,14,CASSPDRAGTEAFF,TGCGCCAGCAGCCCGGACAGGGCTGGAACTGAAGCTTTCTTT
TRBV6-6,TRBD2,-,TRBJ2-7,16,CASSYGAGGNSYEQYF,TGTGCCAGCAGTTACGGAGCGGGAGGAAACTCCTACGAGCAGTACTTC
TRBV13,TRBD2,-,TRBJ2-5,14,CASSLGGEKETQYF,TGTGCCAGCAGCTTGGGAGGGGAAAAAGAGACCCAGTACTTC
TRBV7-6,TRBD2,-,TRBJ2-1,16,CASSSLAGGSYNEQFF,TGTGCCAGCAGCTCCTTAGCGGGGGGCTCCTACAATGAGCAGTTCTTC
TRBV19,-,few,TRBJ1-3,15,CASSETANSGNTIYF,TGTGCCAGTAGTGAGACAGCCAACTCTGGAAACACCATATATTTT
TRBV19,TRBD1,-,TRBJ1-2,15,CASSIPGQKNYGYTF,TGTGCCAGTAGTATACCGGGACAGAAAAACTATGGCTACACCTTC
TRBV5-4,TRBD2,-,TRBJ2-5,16,CASSLEGLAIEETQYF,TGTGCCAGCAGCTTGGAGGGACTAGCGATTGAAGAGACCCAGTACTTC
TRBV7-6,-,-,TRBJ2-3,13,CASSGGGTDTQYF,TGTGCCAGCAGCGGGGGCGGGACAGATACGCAGTATTTT
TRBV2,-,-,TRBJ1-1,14,CASSEAVLTGEAFF,TGTGCCAGCAGTGAAGCCGTATTAACAGGTGAAGCTTTCTTT
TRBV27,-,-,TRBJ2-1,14,CASSFGRVYNEQFF,TGTGCCAGCAGTTTTGGCAGGGTCTACAATGAGCAGTTCTTC
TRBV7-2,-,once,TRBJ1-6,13,CASSEDSISPLHF,TGTGCCAGCAGCGAAGACAGCATTTCACCCCTCCACTTT
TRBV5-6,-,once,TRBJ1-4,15,CASSFGRGANEKLFF,TGTGCCAGCAGCTTCGGGAGGGGGGCTAATGAAAAACTGTTTTTT
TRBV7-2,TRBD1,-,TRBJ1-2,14,CASSLRQGNYGYTF,TGTGCCAGCAGCCTCCGACAGGGCAACTATGGCTACACCTTC
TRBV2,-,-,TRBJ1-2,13,CASRMNRESGYTF,TGTGCCAGCAGAATGAACAGGGAAAGCGGCTACACCTTC
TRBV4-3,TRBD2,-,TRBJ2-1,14,CASSAGGGYNEQFF,TGCGCCAGCAGCGCTGGGGGGGGCTACAATGAGCAGTTCTTC
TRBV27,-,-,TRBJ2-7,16,CASAEPNGGGRYEQYF,TGTGCCAGCGCAGAGCCGAACGGAGGGGGCCGATACGAGCAGTACTTC
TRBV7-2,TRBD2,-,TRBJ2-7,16,CASSLEGLAGVGEQYF,TGTGCCAGCAGCTTAGAGGGCCTAGCGGGAGTCGGGGAGCAGTACTTC
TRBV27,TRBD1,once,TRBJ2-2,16,CASSFRGQTNTGELFF,TGTGCCAGCAGTTTTAGGGGACAGACAAACACCGGGGAGCTGTTTTTT
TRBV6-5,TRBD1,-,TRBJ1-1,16,CASSFKGQGLNTEAFF,TGTGCCAGCAGTTTCAAAGGACAGGGATTGAACACTGAAGCTTTCTTT
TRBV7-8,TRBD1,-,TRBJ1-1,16,CASSSIQTGGNTEAFF,TGTGCCAGCAGCTCGATCCAGACAGGGGGTAATACTGAAGCTTTCTTT
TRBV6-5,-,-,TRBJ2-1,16,CASSYRTTSPYNEQFF,TGTGCCAGCAGTTACCGGACTACCTCTCCCTACAATGAGCAGTTCTTC
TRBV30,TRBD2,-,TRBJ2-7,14,CAWRSTSGAYEQYF,TGTGCCTGGAGGTCGACTAGCGGGGCATACGAGCAGTACTTC
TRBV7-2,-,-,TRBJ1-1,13,CASSWQENTEAFF,TGTGCCAGCAGCTGGCAGGAGAACACTGAAGCTTTCTTT
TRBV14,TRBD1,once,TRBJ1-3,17,CASSRWTGSFSGNTIYF,TGTGCCAGCAGCCGTTGGACAGGGAGTTTCTCTGGAAACACCATATATTTT
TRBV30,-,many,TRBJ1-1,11,CAWQLNTEAFF,TGTGCCTGGCAGTTGAACACTGAAGCTTTCTTT
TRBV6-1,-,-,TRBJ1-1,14,CASSEVRAGTEAFF,TGTGCCAGCAGTGAAGTGAGGGCAGGCACTGAAGCTTTCTTT
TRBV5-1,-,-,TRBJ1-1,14,CASSLTGALAEAFF,TGCGCCAGCAGCTTGACTGGGGCCTTAGCTGAAGCTTTCTTT